This entry describes one T cell receptor beta chain. This sample stems from a study of CD8 T cells in Susac syndrome. The RNA input was about 0.5 to 1 ug, and it was reverse transcribed with random hexamers. Amplification of TCR beta CDR3 was carried out by immunoSEQ multiplex PCR, which covered 54 Vbeta and 13 Jbeta segments. TCRdb re-called the immunoSEQ multiplex PCR reads through MiXCR, storing one row per CDR3 protein. The sample has about 120,000 distinct CDR3 sequences; about 93% are singletons. The CDR3 runs 15 residues. Trimming removed 5 bases from V and 2 bases from J; junction bases left unmatched: 8. Germline-derived CDR1 and CDR2 are SGHTA and FQGNSA.

Material for sequencing was CD4+ T cells from PBMCs. The TCR originated in a human donor in good health. The V and J genes are TRBV7-2 and TRBJ2-7; 8 bases align to TRBD1. CDR3 residues: CASSPGGTGAYEQYF. Here the CDR3 DNA reads TGTGCCAGCAGCCCCGGCGGGACAGGAGCCTACGAGCAGTACTTC.